The 21 T cell receptor beta chains below all came from one sample that was sequenced in a study of blood T cell repertoires in COVID-19. The table came from immunoSEQ multiplex PCR; TCRdb's copy has only in-frame clones and leaves some out. The sample has 200,000 to 300,000 clones, over 75% seen once. The specimen was PBMCs or T cells enriched from blood (not recorded which). The receptors here all came from a woman aged 40 to 50 who had been exposed to COVID-19.

The CDR3 spells CASSQDLPDTDTQYF. As DNA, the CDR3 is TGTGCCAGCAGCCAAGATTTGCCAGATACAGATACGCAGTATTTT. The chain uses TRBV14 and TRBJ2-3, with D unresolved. In germline, CDR1 is SGHDN, CDR2 FVKESK. The CDR3 loop spans 15 amino acids. The V gene lost 0 bases and the J gene lost 3 bases, with 10 bases spanning the gap. The complete variable domain, with remaining parts taken from reference TRBV14 and TRBJ2-3, reads EAGVTQFPSHSVIEKGQTVTLRCDPISGHDNLYWYRRVMGKEIKFLLHFVKESKQDESGMPNNRFLAERTGGTYSTLKVQPAELEDSGVYFCASSQDLPDTDTQYFGPGTRLTVL.

This clone was observed once. V is TRBV27 and J is TRBJ1-2, with 8 bases lining up with TRBD1. This CDR3 region has 16 residues. Germline values: CDR1 MNHEY, CDR2 SMNVEV (reference sequence). The V segment lost 3 bases and the J segment 8 bases; nucleotides outside the gene matches: 14. CDR3 in amino acids: CASSLGQGACLDGYTF. For the CDR3, the DNA is TGTGCCAGCAGTTTGGGTCAGGGGGCGTGTTTGGACGGCTACACCTTC.

The V call is TRBV7-8, the J call TRBJ1-2; 8 bases are shared with TRBD1. The trim removed 4 bases at V and 5 bases at J, leaving 6 bases unmatched. CDR1 and CDR2 (germline): SGHVS, FQNEAQ. The CDR3 is made up of 14 amino acids. CDR3 DNA sequence: TGTGCCAGCAGCTCCCCGTGGACAGGGTATGGCTACACCTTC. It translates to CASSSPWTGYGYTF.

CDR3 amino acids: CASSLQGTAYEQYF. The CDR3 bases are TGTGCCAGCAGTTTGCAGGGTACGGCCTACGAGCAGTACTTC. The V and J genes are TRBV28 and TRBJ2-7; a weak D match, TRBD1 (5 bases). The germline CDR1 and CDR2 sequences are MDHEN and SYDVKM. The CDR3 extends over 14 amino acids. The V end was cut by 3 bases, the J end by 2 bases, with 11 bases between.

Comments on this clone: A junction end diverges from the germline sequence, so it may reflect a read error. The chain joins TRBV5-1 to TRBJ2-5; TRBD2 matches 7 bases. The CDR3 has 14 amino acids. Germline lookup yields CDR1 SGHRS and CDR2 YFSETQ. CDR3 bases: TGTGCCAGCAGCTTGGCCGGGACTAAAGAGACCCAGTACTTC. Translating it yields CASSLAGTKETQYF.

The chain carries TRBV15 and TRBJ2-1, with D perhaps TRBD1 (6 bases). Trimming cost V 3 bases and J 3 bases, with 9 bases left between them. The CDR3 has 14 residues. Per the germline V gene, CDR1 is LNHNV and CDR2 is YYDKDF (reference sequence). The CDR3 DNA is TGTGCCACCAGCAGGCGGACAGACTACAATGAGCAGTTCTTC. Translating it yields CATSRRTDYNEQFF.

J is TRBJ1-1 and V is TRBV28, with TRBD1 identical over 8 bases. V dropped 5 bases and J dropped 4; count of bases not matched to a gene: 6. CDR3 length equals 14 residues. Germline V gene sequence: CDR1 MDHEN, CDR2 SYDVKM. CDR3 sequence reads: CASSLTGTGTEAFF. DNA of the CDR3: TGTGCCAGCAGTCTGACAGGGACAGGCACTGAAGCTTTCTTT.

V and J are TRBV4-2 and TRBJ2-1; TRBD2 agrees at 10 bases. This CDR3 comprises 18 residues. V shed 0 bases, J shed 10 bases, and the junction held 15 bases outside the gene matches. CDR1 is LGHNA and CDR2 is YNFKEQ in the germline V gene. This CDR3 is CASSQDSVRAGGQIEQFF. CDR3 DNA sequence: TGTGCCAGCAGCCAAGATTCCGTCAGAGCGGGAGGGCAAATCGAGCAGTTCTTC.

V and J are TRBV6-1 and TRBJ2-7; 10 positions agree with TRBD2. J gave up 3 bases and V 2 bases, and 1 base lay outside the gene matches. In germline, CDR1 is MNHNS, CDR2 SASEGT. The CDR3 has 14 residues. CDR3: CASSERTSGYEQYV. The CDR3 region has the DNA TGTGCCAGCAGTGAACGGACTAGCGGCTACGAGCAGTACGTC.

The chain carries TRBV29-1 and TRBJ2-7, with TRBD2 identical over 9 bases. J lost 6 bases, V lost 5 bases, and 8 bases had no gene match. Germline V CDR1 and CDR2: SQVTM, ANQGSEA. This CDR3 is built from 13 residues. CDR3 sequence (DNA): TGCAGCGTTTCCGCGGGAGGGCTCGGCGAGCAGTACGTC. Translated: CSVSAGGLGEQYV.

This clone came up once. The CDR3 DNA reads as TGTGCCAGCAGCTTAGGAGCCTCGGATCAGCCCCAGCATTTT. This encodes CASSLGASDQPQHF. The chain is built from TRBV7-8 and TRBJ1-5; D ambiguous. The CDR3 totals 14 residues. Trimming took 1 base from V and 5 from J, leaving 9 bases between them. Germline V gene sequence: CDR1 SGHVS, CDR2 FQNEAQ.

The chain uses TRBV19 and TRBJ2-7; the match to TRBD1 covers 9 bases. Germline V gene lookup returns CDR1 LNHDA and CDR2 SQIVND (reference sequence). CDR3 length equals 13 residues. The J segment lost 12 bases and the V segment lost 0 bases, leaving 6 bases of the junction unmatched. The CDR3 coding sequence is TGTGCCAGTAGTATAGACCGACAGGGGGTCCTGTACGTC. Its protein is CASSIDRQGVLYV.

This clone was found once. The V and J genes are TRBV9 and TRBJ1-1; 8 nucleotides line up with TRBD1. In germline, CDR1 is SGDLS, CDR2 YYNGEE. The CDR3 is 19 residues long. The V and J ends lost 0 bases and 6 bases, in that order; junction bases with no gene match: 19. Here the CDR3 DNA reads TGTGCCAGCAGCGTAGGTCCATATCCGACGACAGGGGATATGGCTGAAGCTTTCTTT. Translating gives CASSVGPYPTTGDMAEAFF.

V gene TRBV11-2 combines with J gene TRBJ2-7, with D perhaps TRBD1 (6 bases). Trimming left V 3 bases short and J 4 bases short, with 13 bases between. The CDR3 is made up of 14 amino acids. Germline CDR1 SGHAT, CDR2 FQNNGV. The CDR3 sequence: CASSFKDRQYEQYF. The DNA of the CDR3 is TGTGCCAGCAGCTTTAAGGACAGACAATACGAGCAGTACTTC. Full variable domain (remainder filled in from reference TRBV11-2 and TRBJ2-7): EAGVAQSPRYKIIEKRQSVAFWCNPISGHATLYWYQQILGQGPKLLIQFQNNGVVDDSQLPKDRFSAERLKGVDSTLKIQPAKLEDSAVYLCASSFKDRQYEQYFGPGTRLTVT.

The chain recombines TRBV30 with TRBJ1-2; D is perhaps TRBD1 (5 bases). V lost 1 base, J lost 2 bases, and 11 bases lay in between. The CDR3 is 14 residues long. Germline lookup yields CDR1 GTSNPN and CDR2 SVGIG (reference sequence). The CDR3 DNA sequence: TGTGCCTGGAGTGCGGTTCGGGGGAACTATGGCTACACCTTC. It yields the protein CAWSAVRGNYGYTF. The whole variable domain, remainder taken from reference TRBV30 and TRBJ1-2, is SQTIHQWPATLVQPVGSPLSLECTVEGTSNPNLYWYRQAAGRGLQLLFYSVGIGQISSEVPQNLSASRPQDRQFILSSKKLLLSDSGFYLCAWSAVRGNYGYTFGSGTRLTVV.

This chain links TRBV28 with TRBJ2-3; 10 bases match TRBD2. CDR1 is MDHEN, CDR2 SYDVKM, per germline. The V gene end was trimmed by 2 bases and the J gene end by 2 bases; junction bases not matched to a gene: 10. This CDR3 region has 18 residues. CDR3 coding DNA: TGTGCCAGCAGTTTAGGGCGACTAGCGGGCCCATACACAGATACGCAGTATTTT. Translation gives CASSLGRLAGPYTDTQYF.

The chain recombines TRBV30 with TRBJ1-2; D ambiguous. The V gene's germline CDR1 is GTSNPN and CDR2 SVGIG (reference sequence). There are 12 residues in the CDR3. With 2 bases removed from V and 3 bases from J, the gap between germline ends came to 7 bases. This CDR3 is CAWSMTYYGYTF. CDR3 bases: TGTGCCTGGAGTATGACATACTATGGCTACACCTTC.

CDR3 nucleotide sequence: TGTGCTAGTGGTTTGGGGGCGGGTAGCGACTACAATGAGCAGTTCTTC. It specifies CASGLGAGSDYNEQFF. This rearrangement joins TRBV12-5 to TRBJ2-1; D possibly corresponds to TRBD2 (5 bases). This CDR3 region has 16 residues. The germline V gene encodes CDR1 LGHNT and CDR2 FRNRAP. Trimming removed 1 base at V and 3 bases at J, with 13 bases between.

V gene TRBV29-1 combines with J gene TRBJ2-1, with TRBD2 identical over 7 bases. Losses at the gene ends were 6 bases for V and 7 bases for J; bases not matched to a gene: 15. Per the germline V gene, CDR1 is SQVTM and CDR2 is ANQGSEA. CDR3 size: 15 residues. For the CDR3, the DNA is TGCAGCGTGGGACTACCGGGGAGACCCCATAATGAGCAGTTCTTC. Encoded protein: CSVGLPGRPHNEQFF.

The chain is built from TRBV2 and TRBJ1-2; 7 nucleotides agree with TRBD1. Trimming cost V 7 bases and J 6 bases; bases outside gene matches: 14. CDR3 length: 15 residues. Germline CDR1 is SNHLY and CDR2 is FYNNEI. The CDR3 loop is CASKADRQSGDGYTF. CDR3 bases: TGTGCCAGCAAGGCGGACAGGCAGAGTGGGGATGGCTACACCTTC. Complete variable domain (other parts from reference TRBV2 and TRBJ1-2): EPEVTQTPSHQVTQMGQEVILRCVPISNHLYFYWYRQILGQKVEFLVSFYNNEISEKSEIFDDQFSVERPDGSNFTLKIRSTKLEDSAMYFCASKADRQSGDGYTFGSGTRLTVV.

This chain uses TRBV5-5 with TRBJ1-2; D is unclear. Germline CDR1 reads SGHKS; CDR2 reads YYEKEE (reference sequence). The length of the CDR3 is 14 residues. The V end lost 2 bases, the J end lost 3 bases, and 11 bases lay between the germline ends. The CDR3, as DNA: TGTGCCAGCAGCTTCCGGGGATCCGACTATGGCTACACCTTC. Translated, it gives CASSFRGSDYGYTF.